This TCR beta chain originates from a study of T cell responses to AZD1222 COVID-19 vaccine. Second-dose intervals near 4 or 12 weeks were combined. With regard to this clone: Its antigen is not known.

Germline lookup yields CDR1 SNHLY and CDR2 FYNNEI. V lost 9 bases and J 0 bases, leaving 9 bases between the germline ends. The CDR3 spans 13 residues. Findings of the study overall: Dominant at 160-218 and 743-854, vaccine-associated CD4 TCRs also spanned spike. Close to half of all spike-specific TCRs reportedly target regions of the variants that are unmutated. All repertoire sampling was performed exclusively after the peak T cell response.

Repertoires were generated with immunoSEQ multiplex PCR, while TCRdb's copy carries only in-frame clones and drops some. The sample lists about 140,000 clones; 88% were seen once. V and J are TRBV2 and TRBJ1-5; TRBD1 might be the D (5 bases). This receptor was taken from an adult who received the AZD1222 COVID-19 vaccine. Sequenced material: peripheral blood, taken 28 days after the second AZD1222 dose. The CDR3 sequence is CASQGDSNQPQHF. The CDR3 DNA reads TGTGCCAGTCAAGGGGATAGCAATCAGCCCCAGCATTTT.